These 3 T cell receptor beta chains came from one sample sequenced in a study of blood T cells in healthy people across ages. A sample-barcoded 5' primer and a J-beta primer mix were used in a second PCR of roughly 7 to 11 cycles. MiXCR was run by TCRdb on the 5' RACE reads, yielding one entry per CDR3 protein. The sample lists some 1.1 million distinct CDR3 sequences, 35% to 40% occurring once. The material sequenced was blood. Receptor source: a man between 18 and 35 years old in good health.

In its sample, this clonotype was seen a few times. The chain recombines TRBV6-5 with TRBJ2-2; 7 bases agree with TRBD1. The junction had 11 bases not matched to a gene; V was cut back by 6 bases and J by 7 bases. The CDR3 runs to 15 residues. Germline assignment: CDR1 MNHEY and CDR2 SVGAGI. This CDR3 is CASSSYRQGGGELFF. The CDR3 DNA follows: TGTGCCAGCAGCTCATACCGACAGGGTGGCGGGGAGCTGTTTTTT.

V and J are TRBV7-2 and TRBJ2-3; 7 bases are shared with TRBD2. Per the germline V gene, CDR1 is SGHTA and CDR2 is FQGNSA. This CDR3 is built from 14 residues. The V gene end was trimmed by 7 bases and the J gene end by 7 bases; junction bases not matched to a gene: 11. CDR3 region: CASTLGGAINTQYF. The CDR3 DNA reads as TGTGCCAGCACCCTGGGAGGGGCTATAAATACGCAGTATTTT.

The table lists this clonotype with a few counts. The chain uses TRBV4-1 and TRBJ2-5, with TRBD1 matching 7 bases. This CDR3 is built from 16 residues. The V segment lost 0 bases and the J segment 1 base; nucleotides outside the gene matches: 5. Germline assignment: CDR1 MGHRA and CDR2 YSYEKL. CDR3 protein: CASSQEPTGIQETQYF. The DNA for the CDR3 is TGCGCCAGCAGCCAAGAACCGACAGGGATCCAAGAGACCCAGTACTTC.